This T cell receptor beta chain originates from a study of blood T cell repertoires in COVID-19. Study-wide background: Donors in the United States, Italy and Spain gave samples during acute or convalescent COVID-19.

In the original workflow: Estimation of nucleated cell counts relied on the amplification of reference gene primers. Assay used: immunoSEQ multiplex PCR; TCRdb lists only in-frame clones, some missing. V, J and clone size are those of that table, while D and trimming were read from the DNA. The sample yields around 200,000 clones, 75% to 85% seen once. CDR1 is LGHNA and CDR2 is YSLEER in the germline V gene. Between the trimmed V and J ends, which lost 1 base and 11 bases, there was a span of 20 bases. This CDR3 contains 15 residues. The study recruited people aged about 18 to 90 years across around 24 US areas.

Sample: PBMCs or T cells enriched from blood (not recorded which). This clonotype was obtained from a woman in her thirties or forties with acute COVID-19. This chain links TRBV4-3 with TRBJ1-1; D perhaps matches TRBD1 (6 bases). Here the CDR3 reads CASSQGSLRGGWAFF. The CDR3 coding sequence is TGCGCCAGCAGCCAAGGATCCCTGCGGGGGGGCTGGGCTTTCTTT.